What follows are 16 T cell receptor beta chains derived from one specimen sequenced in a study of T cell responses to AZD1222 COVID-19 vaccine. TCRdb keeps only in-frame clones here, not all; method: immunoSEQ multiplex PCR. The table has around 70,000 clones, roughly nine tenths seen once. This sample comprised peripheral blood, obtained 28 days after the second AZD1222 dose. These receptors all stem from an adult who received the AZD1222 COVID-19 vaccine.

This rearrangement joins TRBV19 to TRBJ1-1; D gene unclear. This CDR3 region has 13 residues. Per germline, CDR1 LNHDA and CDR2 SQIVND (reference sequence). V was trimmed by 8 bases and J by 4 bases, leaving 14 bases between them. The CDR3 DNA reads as TGTGCCAGTCTCCCCGGGGTGGGCACTGAAGCTTTCTTT. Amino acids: CASLPGVGTEAFF.

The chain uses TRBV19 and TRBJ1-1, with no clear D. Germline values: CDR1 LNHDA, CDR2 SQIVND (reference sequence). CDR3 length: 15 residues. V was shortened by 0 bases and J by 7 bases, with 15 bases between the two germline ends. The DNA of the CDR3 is TGTGCCAGTAGTATAGACGGGAGGGCAGCCCGTGAAGCTTTCTTT. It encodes CASSIDGRAAREAFF.

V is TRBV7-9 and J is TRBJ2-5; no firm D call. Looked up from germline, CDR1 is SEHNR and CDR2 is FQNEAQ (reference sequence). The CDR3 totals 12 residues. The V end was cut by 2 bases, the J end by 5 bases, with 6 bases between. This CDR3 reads CASSLYTETQYF. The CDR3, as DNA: TGTGCCAGCAGCTTATATACGGAGACCCAGTACTTC.

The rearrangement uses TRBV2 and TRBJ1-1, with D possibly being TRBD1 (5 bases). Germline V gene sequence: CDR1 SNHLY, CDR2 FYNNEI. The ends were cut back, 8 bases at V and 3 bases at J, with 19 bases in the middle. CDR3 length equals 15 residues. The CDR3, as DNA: TGTGCCAGCTCTCTTACTTTTAGGGGCGACACTGAAGCTTTCTTT. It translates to CASSLTFRGDTEAFF.

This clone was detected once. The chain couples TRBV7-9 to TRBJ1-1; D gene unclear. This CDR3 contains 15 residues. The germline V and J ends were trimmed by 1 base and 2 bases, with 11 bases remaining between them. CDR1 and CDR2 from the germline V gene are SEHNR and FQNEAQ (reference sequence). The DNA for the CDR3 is TGTGCCAGCAGCTTAGACCCTATCTATAACACTGAAGCTTTCTTT. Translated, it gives CASSLDPIYNTEAFF.

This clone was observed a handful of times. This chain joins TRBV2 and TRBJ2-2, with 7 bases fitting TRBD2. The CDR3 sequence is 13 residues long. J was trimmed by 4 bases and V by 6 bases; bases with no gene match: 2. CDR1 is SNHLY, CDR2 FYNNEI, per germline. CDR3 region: CASRGGPTGELFF. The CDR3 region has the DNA TGTGCCAGCAGGGGAGGGCCCACCGGGGAGCTGTTTTTT. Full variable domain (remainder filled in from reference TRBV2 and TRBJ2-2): EPEVTQTPSHQVTQMGQEVILRCVPISNHLYFYWYRQILGQKVEFLVSFYNNEISEKSEIFDDQFSVERPDGSNFTLKIRSTKLEDSAMYFCASRGGPTGELFFGEGSRLTVL.

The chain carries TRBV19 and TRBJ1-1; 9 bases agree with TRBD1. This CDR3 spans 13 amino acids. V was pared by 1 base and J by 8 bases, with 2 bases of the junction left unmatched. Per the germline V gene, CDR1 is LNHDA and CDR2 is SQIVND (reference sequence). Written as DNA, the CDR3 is TGTGCCAGTAGTATAGTGGGACAGGGCGAAGCTTTCTTT. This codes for CASSIVGQGEAFF.

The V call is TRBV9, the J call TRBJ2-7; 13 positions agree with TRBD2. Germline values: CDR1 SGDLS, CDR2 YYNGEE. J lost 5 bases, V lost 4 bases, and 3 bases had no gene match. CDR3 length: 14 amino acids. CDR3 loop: CASSLGLAGDEQYF. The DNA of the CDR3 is TGTGCCAGCAGCCTCGGACTAGCGGGAGACGAGCAGTACTTC.

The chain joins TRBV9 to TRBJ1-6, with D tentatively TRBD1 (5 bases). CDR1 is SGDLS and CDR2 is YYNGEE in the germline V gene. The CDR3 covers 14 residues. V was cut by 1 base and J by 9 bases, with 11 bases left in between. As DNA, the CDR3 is TGTGCCAGCAGCGTATTCGGGGGGGGTTCACCCCTCCACTTT. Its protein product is CASSVFGGGSPLHF.

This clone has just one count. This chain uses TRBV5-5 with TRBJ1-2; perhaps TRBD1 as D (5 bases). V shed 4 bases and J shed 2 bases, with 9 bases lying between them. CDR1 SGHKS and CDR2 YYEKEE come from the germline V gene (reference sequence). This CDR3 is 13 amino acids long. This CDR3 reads CASSLTVNYGYTF. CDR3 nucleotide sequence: TGTGCCAGCAGCCTGACAGTAAACTATGGCTACACCTTC.

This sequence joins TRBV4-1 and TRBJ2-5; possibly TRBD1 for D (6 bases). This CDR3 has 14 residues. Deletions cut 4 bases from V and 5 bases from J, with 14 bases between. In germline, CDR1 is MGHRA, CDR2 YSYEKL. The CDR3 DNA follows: TGCGCCAGCAGCCGGGACATCGGGACGGAGACCCAGTACTTC. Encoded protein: CASSRDIGTETQYF.

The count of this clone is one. CDR3 DNA sequence: TGTGCCAGCGCGAGCCCGTCGGGGGCAGATACGCAGTATTTT. It translates to CASASPSGADTQYF. The J gene is TRBJ2-3, the V gene TRBV6-6; D possibly corresponds to TRBD2 (6 bases). Between the trimmed V and J ends, which lost 8 bases and 4 bases, there was a span of 16 bases. CDR1 is MNHNY and CDR2 is SVGAGI in the germline V gene (reference sequence). The CDR3 length is 14 residues.

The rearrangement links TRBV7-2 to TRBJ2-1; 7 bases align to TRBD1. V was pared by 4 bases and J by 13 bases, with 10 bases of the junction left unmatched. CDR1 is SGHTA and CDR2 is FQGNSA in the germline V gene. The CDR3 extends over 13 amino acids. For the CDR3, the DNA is TGTGCCAGCAGCTACGGGACAGTTTTCCCTCAGTTCTTC. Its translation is CASSYGTVFPQFF. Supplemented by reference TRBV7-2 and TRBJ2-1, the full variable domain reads GAGVSQSPSNKVTEKGKDVELRCDPISGHTALYWYRQSLGQGLEFLIYFQGNSAPDKSGLPSDRFSAERTGGSVSTLTIQRTQQEDSAVYLCASSYGTVFPQFFGPGTRLTVL.

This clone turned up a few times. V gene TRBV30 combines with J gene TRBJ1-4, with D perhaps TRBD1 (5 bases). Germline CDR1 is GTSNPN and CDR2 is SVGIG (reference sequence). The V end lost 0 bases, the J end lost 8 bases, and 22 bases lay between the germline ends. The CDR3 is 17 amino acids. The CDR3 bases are TGTGCCTGGAGTGTACTGGAGGAGGGGTGGCTTAAGGAAAAACTGTTTTTT. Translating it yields CAWSVLEEGWLKEKLFF.

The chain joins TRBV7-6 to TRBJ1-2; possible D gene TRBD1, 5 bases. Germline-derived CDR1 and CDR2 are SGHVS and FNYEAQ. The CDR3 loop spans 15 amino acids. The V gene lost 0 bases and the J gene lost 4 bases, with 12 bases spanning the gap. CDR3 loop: CASSLALAGSYGYTF. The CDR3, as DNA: TGTGCCAGCAGCTTAGCGCTGGCAGGGAGCTATGGCTACACCTTC.

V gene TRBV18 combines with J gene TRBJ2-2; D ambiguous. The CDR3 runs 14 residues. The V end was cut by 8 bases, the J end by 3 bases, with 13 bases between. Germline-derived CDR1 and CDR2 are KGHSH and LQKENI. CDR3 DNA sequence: TGTGCCAGCCGCTCGGCAGTTCACACCGGGGAGCTGTTTTTT. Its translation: CASRSAVHTGELFF.